This T cell receptor beta chain was captured in a study of blood T cell repertoires in COVID-19. This table comes from immunoSEQ multiplex PCR, and its TCRdb copy is limited to in-frame clones, with some not included. There are 160,000 or so clones in the sample; about 80% occur only once, and 10% to 15% lies in the top ten. The CDR3 is made up of 14 amino acids. The junction had 7 bases not matched to a gene; V was cut back by 9 bases and J by 5 bases. Germline CDR1 and CDR2: ENHRY and SYGVKD. The sample consisted of peripheral blood. The V and J genes are TRBV10-3 and TRBJ1-6; 7 nucleotides line up with TRBD1. The TCR sequence derives from an older man who had recovered from COVID-19. CDR3 in amino acids: CAIKEGQNNSPLHF. The CDR3 nucleotides read TGTGCCATAAAGGAGGGACAGAATAATTCACCCCTCCACTTT.